Listed below are T cell receptor beta chains from one sample, sequenced in a study of cytomegalovirus exposure and HLA in healthy donors. Assay used: immunoSEQ multiplex PCR; TCRdb lists only in-frame clones, some missing. The top ten hold over 0.65% of the sample, which has some 200,000 clones, 80% to 85% seen once. The sequencing input was PBMCs. Every receptor here comes from a boy aged 2 to 10 in good health and CMV-seronegative. Both conserved end residues are part of each CDR3. Fields, in order: J gene, CDR3 length, clone size, V gene, D gene, CDR3 protein, CDR3 DNA. A D gene is named only where the DNA matches it firmly. The listing skips clone size in some rows; elsewhere it reads once, few, many or a size class.

>TRBJ2-1|15|few|TRBV6-1|TRBD2
CASSESSGGAVEQFF
TGTGCCAGCAGTGAATCAAGCGGGGGGGCGGTTGAGCAGTTCTTC
>TRBJ1-1|12|few|TRBV5-6|-
CASSFSPTEAFF
TGTGCCAGCAGCTTTAGTCCCACTGAAGCTTTCTTT
>TRBJ2-2|15|-|TRBV9|-
CASSSYSGAAGELFF
TGTGCCAGCAGCTCATACTCAGGGGCGGCCGGGGAGCTGTTTTTT
>TRBJ1-1|14|once|TRBV7-8|-
CASSLRAGNTEAFF
TGTGCCAGCAGCTTACGGGCGGGGAACACTGAAGCTTTCTTT
>TRBJ2-1|17|-|TRBV15|TRBD1
CATSGNGRTGGFGEQFF
TGTGCCACCAGCGGAAACGGTAGGACAGGGGGTTTTGGTGAGCAGTTCTTC
>TRBJ2-5|13|-|TRBV5-4|-
CASSLPNQETQYF
TGTGCCAGCAGCTTGCCCAACCAAGAGACCCAGTACTTC
>TRBJ2-3|13|few|TRBV25-1|-
CASRPAGLWFEYF
TGTGCCAGCAGACCGGCGGGGCTCTGGTTTGAGTATTTT
>TRBJ1-1|14|once|TRBV7-2|TRBD1
CASSSVPGQGDAFF
TGTGCCAGCAGCTCCGTACCGGGACAGGGGGACGCTTTCTTT
>TRBJ2-2|15|-|TRBV25-1|TRBD1
CASSDRDRNTGELFF
TGTGCCAGCAGTGATAGGGACAGAAACACCGGGGAGCTGTTTTTT
>TRBJ2-5|15|-|TRBV6-5|TRBD2
CASSYFGGGQETQYF
TGTGCCAGCAGTTACTTTGGGGGGGGTCAAGAGACCCAGTACTTC
>TRBJ2-1|12|-|TRBV10-3|-
CATNGDNNEQFF
TGTGCCACTAACGGGGATAACAATGAGCAGTTCTTC
>TRBJ1-4|17|-|TRBV5-6|-
CASSSWGKSATNEKLFF
TGTGCCAGCAGCTCTTGGGGCAAGAGCGCAACTAATGAAAAACTGTTTTTT
>TRBJ2-3|14|-|TRBV10-1|TRBD2
CASSASGGTDTQYF
TGCGCCAGCAGTGCTAGCGGGGGCACAGATACGCAGTATTTT
>TRBJ1-1|16|-|TRBV11-2|-
CASSLDVYGRDTEAFF
TGTGCCAGCAGCTTAGATGTATACGGCAGGGACACTGAAGCTTTCTTT
>TRBJ2-5|12|-|TRBV30|-
CAWNRLEETQYF
TGTGCCTGGAACAGGTTAGAAGAGACCCAGTACTTC
>TRBJ1-1|16|once|TRBV9|-
CASSVGGRVGATEAFF
TGTGCCAGCAGCGTAGGGGGGAGGGTGGGCGCCACTGAAGCTTTCTTT
>TRBJ2-5|13|-|TRBV5-1|-
CASSWTAQETQYF
TGCGCCAGCAGCTGGACAGCCCAAGAGACCCAGTACTTC
>TRBJ2-7|15|-|TRBV6-1|TRBD1
CASSGLGTGDSEQYF
TGTGCCAGCAGTGGGTTAGGGACAGGGGACTCCGAGCAGTACTTC
>TRBJ2-7|15|-|TRBV5-4|TRBD1
CASSGGTGGTYEQYF
TGTGCCAGCAGCGGGGGGACAGGGGGAACCTACGAGCAGTACTTC
>TRBJ2-7|14|few|TRBV6-6|TRBD2
CASRPGLNEYEQYF
TGTGCCAGCAGACCGGGACTAAACGAGTACGAGCAGTACTTC
>TRBJ2-5|13|once|TRBV7-6|-
CASSLVARETQYF
TGTGCCAGCAGCTTGGTAGCACGAGAGACCCAGTACTTC
>TRBJ1-1|13|-|TRBV6-5|-
CASSDIRVPWAFF
TGTGCCAGCAGTGACATCAGGGTGCCTTGGGCTTTCTTT
>TRBJ1-1|14|few|TRBV9|TRBD1
CASSAVTGGTEAFF
TGTGCCAGCAGCGCAGTGACAGGGGGGACTGAAGCTTTCTTT
>TRBJ2-5|14|-|TRBV11-2|TRBD2
CASRWTSATETQYF
TGTGCCAGCAGGTGGACTAGTGCCACAGAGACCCAGTACTTC
>TRBJ2-7|14|-|TRBV5-5|-
CASSLGRASGEQYF
TGTGCCAGCAGCCTAGGACGGGCTTCGGGGGAGCAGTACTTC
>TRBJ2-3|14|-|TRBV7-8|-
CASSLAGFTDTQYF
TGTGCCAGCAGCTTAGCCGGGTTCACAGATACGCAGTATTTT
>TRBJ1-4|16|-|TRBV6-5|-
CASSYANQGSGEKLFF
TGTGCCAGCAGTTACGCAAACCAGGGTTCCGGGGAAAAACTGTTTTTT
>TRBJ1-1|11|-|TRBV20-1|-
CSAYDRTRAFF
TGCAGTGCTTATGACAGAACGAGAGCTTTCTTT
>TRBJ2-7|13|-|TRBV2|TRBD1
CARGTGSSYEQYF
TGTGCCAGGGGGACAGGGAGCTCCTACGAGCAGTACTTC
>TRBJ2-5|16|-|TRBV25-1|TRBD1
CASSDPGGVGQETQYF
TGTGCCAGCAGTGACCCAGGGGGCGTTGGGCAAGAGACCCAGTACTTC
>TRBJ2-1|14|-|TRBV29-1|TRBD2
CSVVPSGAYNEQFF
TGCAGCGTTGTCCCTAGCGGGGCCTACAATGAGCAGTTCTTC
>TRBJ2-3|15|-|TRBV7-2|TRBD2
CASSLVAGGSDTQYF
TGTGCCAGCAGCTTAGTAGCGGGAGGCTCCGATACGCAGTATTTT
>TRBJ2-7|16|-|TRBV4-1|TRBD1
CASSQEQGGGKGEQYF
TGCGCCAGCAGCCAAGAACAGGGGGGCGGTAAGGGCGAGCAGTACTTC
>TRBJ1-1|15|-|TRBV7-9|TRBD1
CASSETRQGVTEAFF
TGTGCCAGCAGCGAAACTAGACAGGGTGTCACTGAAGCTTTCTTT
>TRBJ2-7|13|once|TRBV6-1|-
CASSPTASYEQYF
TGTGCCAGTTCACCCACAGCCTCCTACGAGCAGTACTTC
>TRBJ1-5|16|-|TRBV4-1|-
CASSQDPGVDNQPQHF
TGCGCCAGCAGCCAAGATCCGGGGGTTGACAATCAGCCCCAGCATTTT
>TRBJ1-1|16|-|TRBV18|-
CASSPFSPNGGTEAFF
TGTGCCAGCTCACCATTCTCCCCGAACGGGGGCACTGAAGCTTTCTTT
>TRBJ2-5|15|-|TRBV6-1|TRBD1
CASSEAMGQQETQYF
TGTGCCAGCAGTGAAGCGATGGGACAGCAAGAGACCCAGTACTTC
>TRBJ2-5|14|-|TRBV7-9|-
CASSLAGGVETQYF
TGTGCCAGCAGCTTAGCGGGAGGCGTGGAGACCCAGTACTTC
>TRBJ1-1|15|-|TRBV6-1|-
CASSSQVTTNTEAFF
TGTGCCAGCAGTTCCCAGGTTACGACGAACACTGAAGCTTTCTTT
>TRBJ1-1|13|-|TRBV5-1|TRBD1
CASSSTGGPEAFF
TGCGCCAGCAGCTCGACAGGGGGTCCCGAAGCTTTCTTT
>TRBJ1-1|14|-|TRBV7-9|-
CSSSYLIENTEAFF
TGTTCCAGCAGCTACCTAATCGAGAACACTGAAGCTTTCTTT
>TRBJ1-1|12|-|TRBV30|TRBD1
CAWSAKTGQAFF
TGTGCCTGGAGTGCCAAGACAGGGCAAGCTTTCTTT